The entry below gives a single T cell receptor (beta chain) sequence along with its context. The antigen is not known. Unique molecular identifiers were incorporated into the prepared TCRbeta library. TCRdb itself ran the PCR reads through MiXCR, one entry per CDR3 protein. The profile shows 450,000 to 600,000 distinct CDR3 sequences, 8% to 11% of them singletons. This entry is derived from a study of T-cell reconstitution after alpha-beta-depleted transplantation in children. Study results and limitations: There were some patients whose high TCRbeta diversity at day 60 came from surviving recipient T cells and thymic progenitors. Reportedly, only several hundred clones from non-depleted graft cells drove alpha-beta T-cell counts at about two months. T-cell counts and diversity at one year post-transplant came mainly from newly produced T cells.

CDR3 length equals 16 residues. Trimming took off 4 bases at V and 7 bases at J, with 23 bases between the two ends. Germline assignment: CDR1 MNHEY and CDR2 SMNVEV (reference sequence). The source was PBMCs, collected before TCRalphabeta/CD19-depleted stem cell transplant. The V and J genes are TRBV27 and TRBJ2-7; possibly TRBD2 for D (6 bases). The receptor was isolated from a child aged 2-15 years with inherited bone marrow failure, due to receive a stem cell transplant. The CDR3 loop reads CASSSIPGTGYSEQYF. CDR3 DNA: TGTGCCAGCAGTTCCATTCCCGGGACTGGCTATAGTGAGCAGTACTTC.